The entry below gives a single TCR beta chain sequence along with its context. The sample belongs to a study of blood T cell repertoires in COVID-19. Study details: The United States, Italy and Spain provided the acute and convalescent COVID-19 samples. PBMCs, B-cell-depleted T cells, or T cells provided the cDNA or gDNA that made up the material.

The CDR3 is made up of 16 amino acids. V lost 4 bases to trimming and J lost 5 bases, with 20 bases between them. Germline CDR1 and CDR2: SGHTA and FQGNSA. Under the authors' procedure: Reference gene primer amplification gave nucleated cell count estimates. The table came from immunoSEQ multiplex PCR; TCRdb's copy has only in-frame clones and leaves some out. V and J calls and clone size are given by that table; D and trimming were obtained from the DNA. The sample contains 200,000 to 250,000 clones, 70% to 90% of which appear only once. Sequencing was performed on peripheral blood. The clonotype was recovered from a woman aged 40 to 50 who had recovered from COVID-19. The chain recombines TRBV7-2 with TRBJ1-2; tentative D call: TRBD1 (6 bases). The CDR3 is CASSSADRPSRYGYTF. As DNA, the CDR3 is TGTGCCAGCAGCTCCGCGGACAGACCTTCCAGATATGGCTACACCTTC.